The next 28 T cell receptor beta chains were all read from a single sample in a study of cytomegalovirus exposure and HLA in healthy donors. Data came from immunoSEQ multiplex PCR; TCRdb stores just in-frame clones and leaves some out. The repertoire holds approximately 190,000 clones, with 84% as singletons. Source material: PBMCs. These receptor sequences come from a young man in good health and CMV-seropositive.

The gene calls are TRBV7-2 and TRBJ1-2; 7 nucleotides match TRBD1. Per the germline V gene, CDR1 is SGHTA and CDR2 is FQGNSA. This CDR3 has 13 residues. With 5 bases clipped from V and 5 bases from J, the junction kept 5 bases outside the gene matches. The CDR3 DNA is TGTGCCAGCAGCCCAGGGGGTTCATATGGCTACACCTTC. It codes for CASSPGGSYGYTF.

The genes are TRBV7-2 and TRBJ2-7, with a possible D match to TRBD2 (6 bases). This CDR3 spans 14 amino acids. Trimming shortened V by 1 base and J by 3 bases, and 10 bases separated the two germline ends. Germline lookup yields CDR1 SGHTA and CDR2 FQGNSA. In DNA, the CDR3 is TGTGCCAGCAGCTTAGAGGGACTTATCTACGAGCAGTACTTC. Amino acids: CASSLEGLIYEQYF.

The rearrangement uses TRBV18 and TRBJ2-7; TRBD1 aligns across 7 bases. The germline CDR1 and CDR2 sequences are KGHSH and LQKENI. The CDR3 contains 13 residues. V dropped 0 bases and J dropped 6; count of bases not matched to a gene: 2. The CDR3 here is CASSPPTGPEQYF. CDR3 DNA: TGTGCCAGCTCACCACCGACAGGGCCCGAGCAGTACTTC.

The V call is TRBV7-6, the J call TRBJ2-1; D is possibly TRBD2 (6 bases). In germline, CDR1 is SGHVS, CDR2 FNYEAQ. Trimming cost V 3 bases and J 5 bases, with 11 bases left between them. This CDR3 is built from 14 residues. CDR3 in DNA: TGTGCCAGCAGCTTTACCAGCGGGCACAATGAGCAGTTCTTC. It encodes CASSFTSGHNEQFF.

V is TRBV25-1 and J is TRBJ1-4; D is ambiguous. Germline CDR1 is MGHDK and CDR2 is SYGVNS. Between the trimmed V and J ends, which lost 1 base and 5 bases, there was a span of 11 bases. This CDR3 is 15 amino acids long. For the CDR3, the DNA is TGTGCCAGCAGTGAATTTCCAGGCCCGAATGAAAAACTGTTTTTT. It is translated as CASSEFPGPNEKLFF.

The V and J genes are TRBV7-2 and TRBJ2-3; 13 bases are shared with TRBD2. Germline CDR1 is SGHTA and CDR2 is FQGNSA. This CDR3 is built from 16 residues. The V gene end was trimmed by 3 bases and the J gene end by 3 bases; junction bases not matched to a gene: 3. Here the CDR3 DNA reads TGTGCCAGCAGCTTCGGACTAGCGGGAGCTACAGATACGCAGTATTTT. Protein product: CASSFGLAGATDTQYF.

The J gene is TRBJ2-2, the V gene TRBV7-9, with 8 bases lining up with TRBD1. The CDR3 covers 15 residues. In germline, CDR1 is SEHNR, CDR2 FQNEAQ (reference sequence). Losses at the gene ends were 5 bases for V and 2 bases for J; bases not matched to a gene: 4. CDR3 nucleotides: TGTGCCAGCAGCACCGGGACAGGAAACACCGGGGAGCTGTTTTTT. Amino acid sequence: CASSTGTGNTGELFF.

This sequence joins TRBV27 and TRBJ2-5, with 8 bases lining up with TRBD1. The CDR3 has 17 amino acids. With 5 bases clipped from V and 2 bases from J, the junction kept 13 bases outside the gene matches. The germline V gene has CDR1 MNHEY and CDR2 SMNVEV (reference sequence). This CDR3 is CASSRISRDRRQETQYF. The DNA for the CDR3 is TGTGCCAGCAGTAGGATCTCGCGGGACAGGCGACAAGAGACCCAGTACTTC.

The CDR3 bases are TGTGCCAGCTCGCCGGGACAGCCGTACAATGAGCAGTTCTTC. Amino acid sequence: CASSPGQPYNEQFF. The chain links TRBV28 to TRBJ2-1, with 7 bases matching TRBD1. The germline V gene encodes CDR1 MDHEN and CDR2 SYDVKM. CDR3 length equals 14 residues. Germline trimming cut 8 bases from V and 4 bases from J; bases unmatched to any gene: 8.

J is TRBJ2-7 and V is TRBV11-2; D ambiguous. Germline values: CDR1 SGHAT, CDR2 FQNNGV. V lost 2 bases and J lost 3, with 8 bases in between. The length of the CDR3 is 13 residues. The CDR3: CASSLKAGYEQYF. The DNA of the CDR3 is TGTGCCAGCAGCTTAAAGGCAGGCTACGAGCAGTACTTC.

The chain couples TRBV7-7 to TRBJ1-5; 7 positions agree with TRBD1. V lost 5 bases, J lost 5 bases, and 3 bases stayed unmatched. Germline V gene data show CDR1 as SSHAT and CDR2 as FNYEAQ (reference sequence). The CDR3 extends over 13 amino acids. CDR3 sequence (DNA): TGTGCCAGCAGCCGGGACAGAGATCAGCCCCAGCATTTT. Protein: CASSRDRDQPQHF. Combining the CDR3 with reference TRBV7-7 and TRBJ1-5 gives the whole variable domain GAGVSQSPRYKVTKRGQDVTLRCDPISSHATLYWYQQALGQGPEFLTYFNYEAQPDKSGLPSDRFSAERPEGSISTLTIQRTEQRDSAMYRCASSRDRDQPQHFGDGTRLSIL.

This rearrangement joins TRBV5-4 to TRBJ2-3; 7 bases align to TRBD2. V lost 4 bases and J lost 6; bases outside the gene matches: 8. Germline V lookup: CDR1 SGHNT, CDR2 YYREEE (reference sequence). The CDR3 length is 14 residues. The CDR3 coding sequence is TGTGCCAGCAGCCTGGGAGGGAGGGCGGATACGCAGTATTTT. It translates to CASSLGGRADTQYF.

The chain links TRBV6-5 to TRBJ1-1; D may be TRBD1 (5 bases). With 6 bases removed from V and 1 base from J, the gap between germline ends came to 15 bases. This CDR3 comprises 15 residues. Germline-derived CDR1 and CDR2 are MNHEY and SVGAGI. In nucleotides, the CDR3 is TGTGCCAGCAGCCCCAGGCGGGGGAAGAACACTGAAGCTTTCTTT. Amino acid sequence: CASSPRRGKNTEAFF.

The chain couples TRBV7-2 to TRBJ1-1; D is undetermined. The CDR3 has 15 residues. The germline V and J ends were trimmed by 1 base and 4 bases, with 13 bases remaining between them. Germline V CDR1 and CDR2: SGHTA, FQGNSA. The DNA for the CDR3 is TGTGCCAGCAGCTTAGAGGGAGGAGGAGGCACTGAAGCTTTCTTT. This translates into CASSLEGGGGTEAFF.

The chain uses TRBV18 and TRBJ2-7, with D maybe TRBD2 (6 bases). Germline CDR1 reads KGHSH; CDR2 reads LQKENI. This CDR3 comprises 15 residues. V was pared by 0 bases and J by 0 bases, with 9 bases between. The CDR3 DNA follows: TGTGCCAGCTCACCACCTAGCGGCACCTCCTACGAGCAGTACTTC. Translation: CASSPPSGTSYEQYF.

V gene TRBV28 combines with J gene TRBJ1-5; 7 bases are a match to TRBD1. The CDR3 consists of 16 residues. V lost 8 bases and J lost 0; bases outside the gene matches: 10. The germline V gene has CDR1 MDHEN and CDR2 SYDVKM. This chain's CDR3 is CASRQGGLLSNQPQHF. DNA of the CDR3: TGTGCCAGCCGGCAGGGGGGCCTTCTTAGCAATCAGCCCCAGCATTTT.

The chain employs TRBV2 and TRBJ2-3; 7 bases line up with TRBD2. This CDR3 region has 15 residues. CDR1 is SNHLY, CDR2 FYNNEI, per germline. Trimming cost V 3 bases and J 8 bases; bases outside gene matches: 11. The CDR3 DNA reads TGTGCCAGCAGTGAGGGAGGGGCTAGCGAGGGTACGCAGTATTTT. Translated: CASSEGGASEGTQYF.

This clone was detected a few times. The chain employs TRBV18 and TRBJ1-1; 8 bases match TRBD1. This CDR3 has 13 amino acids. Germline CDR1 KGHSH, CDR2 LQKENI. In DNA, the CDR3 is TGTGCGGACAGGGTGGGGGAAAACACTGAAGCTTTCTTT. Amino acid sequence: CADRVGENTEAFF.

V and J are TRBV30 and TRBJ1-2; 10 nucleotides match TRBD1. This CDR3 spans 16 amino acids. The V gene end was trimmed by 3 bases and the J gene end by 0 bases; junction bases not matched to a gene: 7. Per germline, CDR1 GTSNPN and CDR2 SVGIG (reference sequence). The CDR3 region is CAWRRDRGIPNYGYTF. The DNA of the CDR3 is TGTGCCTGGAGAAGGGACAGGGGAATCCCTAACTATGGCTACACCTTC.

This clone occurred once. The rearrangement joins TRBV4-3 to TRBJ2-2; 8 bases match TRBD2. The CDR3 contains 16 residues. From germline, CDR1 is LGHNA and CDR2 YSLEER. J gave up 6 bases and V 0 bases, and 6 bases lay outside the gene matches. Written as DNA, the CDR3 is TGCGCCAGCAGCCAAGATCGGGGGGGCTACGCCGGGGAGCTGTTTTTT. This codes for CASSQDRGGYAGELFF.

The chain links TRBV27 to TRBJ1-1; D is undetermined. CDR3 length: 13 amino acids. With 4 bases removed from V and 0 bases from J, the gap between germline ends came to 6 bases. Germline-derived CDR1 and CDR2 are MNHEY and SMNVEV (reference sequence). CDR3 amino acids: CASSSLVNTEAFF. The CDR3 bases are TGTGCCAGCAGTTCCTTAGTGAACACTGAAGCTTTCTTT.

The CDR3 region is CASSLALSYGYTF. The DNA of the CDR3 is TGTGCCAGCAGCTTAGCTCTGAGCTATGGCTACACCTTC. The chain is built from TRBV7-9 and TRBJ1-2, with unresolved D. In germline, CDR1 is SEHNR, CDR2 FQNEAQ (reference sequence). V was trimmed by 0 bases and J by 4 bases, leaving 6 bases between them. This CDR3 spans 13 amino acids.

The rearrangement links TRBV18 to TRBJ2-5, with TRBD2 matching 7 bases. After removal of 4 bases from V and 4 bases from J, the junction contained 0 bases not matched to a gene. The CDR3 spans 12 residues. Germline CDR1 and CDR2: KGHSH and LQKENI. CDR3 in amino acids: CASSRGGETQYF. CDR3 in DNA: TGTGCCAGCTCACGCGGGGGAGAGACCCAGTACTTC.

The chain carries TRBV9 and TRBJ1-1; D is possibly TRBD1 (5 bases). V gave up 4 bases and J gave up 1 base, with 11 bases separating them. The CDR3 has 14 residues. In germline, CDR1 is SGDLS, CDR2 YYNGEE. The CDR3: CASSTRDRNTEAFF. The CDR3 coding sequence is TGTGCCAGCAGCACCCGAGACAGGAACACTGAAGCTTTCTTT.

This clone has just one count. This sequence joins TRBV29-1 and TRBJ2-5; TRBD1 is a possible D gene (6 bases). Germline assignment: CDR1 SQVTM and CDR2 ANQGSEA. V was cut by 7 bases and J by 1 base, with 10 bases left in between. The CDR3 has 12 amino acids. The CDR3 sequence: CSGRGSQETQYF. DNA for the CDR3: TGCAGCGGTAGGGGGAGCCAAGAGACCCAGTACTTC.

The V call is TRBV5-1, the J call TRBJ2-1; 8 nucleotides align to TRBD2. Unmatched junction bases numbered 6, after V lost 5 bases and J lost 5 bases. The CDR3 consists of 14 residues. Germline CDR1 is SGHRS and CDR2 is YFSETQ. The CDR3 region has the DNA TGCGCCAGCAGGTATGCGGGAGGTAACAATGAGCAGTTCTTC. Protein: CASRYAGGNNEQFF.

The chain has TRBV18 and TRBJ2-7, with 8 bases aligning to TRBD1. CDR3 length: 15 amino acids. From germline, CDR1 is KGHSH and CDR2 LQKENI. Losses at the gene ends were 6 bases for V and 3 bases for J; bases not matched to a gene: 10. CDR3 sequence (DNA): TGTGCCAGCTCGCCCGACAGGGGTAATAACTACGAGCAGTACTTC. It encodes CASSPDRGNNYEQYF.

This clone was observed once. The CDR3 reads CASSQVQGGEKLFF. The DNA of the CDR3 is TGCGCCAGCAGCCAAGTACAGGGGGGGGAAAAACTGTTTTTT. V gene TRBV4-3 combines with J gene TRBJ1-4; 8 positions match TRBD1. J was trimmed by 8 bases and V by 1 base; bases with no gene match: 3. Germline V gene lookup returns CDR1 LGHNA and CDR2 YSLEER. The CDR3 has 14 amino acids.